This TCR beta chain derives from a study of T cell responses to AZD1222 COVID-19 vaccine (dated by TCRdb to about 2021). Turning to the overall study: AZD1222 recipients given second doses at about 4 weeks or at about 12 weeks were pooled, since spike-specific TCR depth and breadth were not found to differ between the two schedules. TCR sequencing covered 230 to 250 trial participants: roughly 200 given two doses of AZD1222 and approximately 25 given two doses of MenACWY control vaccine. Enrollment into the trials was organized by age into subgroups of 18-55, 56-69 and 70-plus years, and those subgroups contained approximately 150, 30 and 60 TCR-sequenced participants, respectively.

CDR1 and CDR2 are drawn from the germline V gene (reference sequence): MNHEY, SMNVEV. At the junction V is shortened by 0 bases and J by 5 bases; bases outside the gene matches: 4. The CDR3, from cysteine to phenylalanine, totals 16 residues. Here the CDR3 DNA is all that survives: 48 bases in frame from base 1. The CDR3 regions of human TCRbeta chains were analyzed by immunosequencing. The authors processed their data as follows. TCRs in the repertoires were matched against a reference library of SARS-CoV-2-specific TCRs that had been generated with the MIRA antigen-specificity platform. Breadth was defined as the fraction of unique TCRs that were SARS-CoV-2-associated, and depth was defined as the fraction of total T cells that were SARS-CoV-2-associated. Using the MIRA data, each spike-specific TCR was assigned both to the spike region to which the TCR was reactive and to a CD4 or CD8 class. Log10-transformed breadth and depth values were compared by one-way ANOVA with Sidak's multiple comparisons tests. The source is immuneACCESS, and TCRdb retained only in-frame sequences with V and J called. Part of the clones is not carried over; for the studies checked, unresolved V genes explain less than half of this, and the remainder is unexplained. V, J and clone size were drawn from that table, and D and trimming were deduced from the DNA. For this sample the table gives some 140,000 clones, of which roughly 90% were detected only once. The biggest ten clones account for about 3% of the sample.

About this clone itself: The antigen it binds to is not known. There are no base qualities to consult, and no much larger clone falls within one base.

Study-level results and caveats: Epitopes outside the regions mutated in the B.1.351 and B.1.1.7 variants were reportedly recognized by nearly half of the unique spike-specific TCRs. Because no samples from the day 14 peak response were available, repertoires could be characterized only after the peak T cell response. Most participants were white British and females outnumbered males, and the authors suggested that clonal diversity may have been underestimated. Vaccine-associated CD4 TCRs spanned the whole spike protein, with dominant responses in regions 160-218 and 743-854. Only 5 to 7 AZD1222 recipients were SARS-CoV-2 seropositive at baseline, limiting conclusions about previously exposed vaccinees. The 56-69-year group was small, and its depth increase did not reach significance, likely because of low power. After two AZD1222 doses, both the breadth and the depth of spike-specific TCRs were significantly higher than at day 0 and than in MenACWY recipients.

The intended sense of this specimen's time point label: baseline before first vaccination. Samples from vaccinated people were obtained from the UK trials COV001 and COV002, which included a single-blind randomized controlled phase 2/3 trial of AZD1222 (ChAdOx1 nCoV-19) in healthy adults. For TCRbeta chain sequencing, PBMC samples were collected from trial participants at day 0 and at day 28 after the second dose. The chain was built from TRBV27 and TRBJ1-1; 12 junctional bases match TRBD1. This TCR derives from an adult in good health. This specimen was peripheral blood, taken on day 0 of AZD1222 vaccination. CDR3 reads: CASSLSPGQGATEAFF. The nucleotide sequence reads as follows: TGTGCCAGCAGTTTATCGCCGGGACAGGGGGCAACTGAAGCTTTCTTT.